The TCR beta chain described here comes from a study of blood T cells in healthy people across ages (dated by TCRdb to the mid-2010s). Concerning the study at large: In model experiments, template switching captured about one uniquely barcoded TCR beta cDNA molecule for every two T cells. The study measured age-related changes in TCR beta repertoire diversity using deep sequencing normalized with unique cDNA molecular identifiers. For two donors (one aged 18 to 30 and one aged 80 or older), the study analyzed two additional independent replicas of 1 million unique cDNA reads from the same blood draw. Donors were grouped into four age groups: young (average about 15 years), middle-aged (39), aged (about 60) and long-lived (around 80). The paper as a whole reports these results and caveats: As age increased, observed TCR beta diversity per million T cells dropped in a roughly linear way, and a significant reduction was already evident by age 40. Observed TCR beta diversity correlated strongly with the percentage of naive T cells measured by flow cytometry. Estimates of total diversity based on one million sequenced T cells were considered lower bounds and underestimates. Bulk unsorted PBMC profiling prevented conclusive comparison of naive and antigen-experienced compartments. Compared with the aged group, more naive CD4+ T cells, fewer expanded clones and increased TCR diversity were shown by the long-lived group, suggesting age selection. Because the CMV infection status of the donors was unknown, age-related changes in expanded clonotypes may potentially have been confounded.

The approximately 39 donors, aged 6 to 90 years, were systemically healthy Caucasian individuals from Russia. Around 9.8 milliliters of peripheral blood were collected from each donor into EDTA-treated Vacutainer tubes. Ficoll-Paque density-gradient centrifugation was used to isolate PBMCs, with at least 6.5 million per sample. Trizol reagent was used to extract total RNA from PBMCs, with at least 6 micrograms per sample. For every donor, an aliquot of PBMCs went through flow cytometry to measure the percentages of naive CD45RAhigh/CD27high T cells. For this clonotype: The clone's antigen remains unknown. Per-base quality was not reported, and no clone a single base away is much larger than it.

Libraries were built with 5' RACE. Sequencing was carried out with an Illumina HiSeq 2500. A second about 7 to 12 cycle PCR used a sample-barcoded 5' primer and a J-beta primer mix. A template-switch 5' adaptor carrying 12 random nucleotides introduced a unique molecular identifier onto each TCR beta cDNA molecule. Each sample yielded at least 2.5 million CDR3-containing paired-end reads. The Mint cDNA synthesis kit, primed by a TRBC-specific oligonucleotide, was used to synthesize first-strand cDNA from all RNA. All cDNA was treated with uracil-DNA glycosylase and then went through a first 18-cycle PCR with the universal primers M1SS and BC2_uni_R. Per the source publication's procedure: Normalization of each sample was performed by random selection of 1 million high-quality reads, each carrying a distinct molecular identifier. Reads with shared molecular identifiers were discarded instead of being binned into consensus sequences. MiTCR, with a Q25 quality threshold and the strictest error-elimination algorithm, was used for CDR3 identification, clonotype clustering and error correction. A nonparametric unseen species model using Euler transformation provided a lower-bound estimate of total TCR beta diversity. TCRdb reran the public reads through fastp at Q25 and MiXCR, keeping productive beta chains. Entries are consolidated by CDR3 protein sequence, retaining the most common genes and DNA. What appears here as the V and J calls and clone size reflects TCRdb's work, not the paper's. The sample includes about 800,000 distinct CDR3 sequences, with just under 25% observed a single time. Under 4.5% of the sample is in the top ten clones.

V drops 6 bases and J drops 7 bases, leaving 12 bases in between. Looking up the germline V gene yields CDR1 KGHSH and CDR2 LQKENI. Taken from cysteine to phenylalanine, the CDR3 has 12 residues. Only the CDR3 DNA stays, 36 bases, in frame from base 1. These data also featured in a second study, about T cells of mothers and their children. As the second study states: Nine systemically healthy Caucasian individuals, comprising three mothers and their six children, were included as donors. cDNA synthesis consumed the entire amount of extracted RNA, loaded at around 1.5 ug RNA in each 15 ul reaction. Sample barcodes and 2-4 random nucleotides were added via the M1S primer in the second PCR. Each mother yielded over 9.5 million TCR beta CDR3 reads and each child 3 million to 3.5 million reads. In both related and unrelated pairs, thymic selection shapes the output of TCR recombination in a similar way, with inherited differences having only a minor effect. Normalized repertoire overlap in related mother-child pairs was always slightly higher than in unrelated mother-child pairs, but the difference was never significant. With a sensitivity of 90 to 100 clones per million clonotypes, no persistent microchimeric T cell clones were detected. In the study, deep NGS was used to compare the TCR beta repertoires of mothers and children, and features distinguishing related mother-child pairs from unrelated individuals were sought. The mean age was roughly 40 +/- 4 years for the mothers and around 11 +/- 4 years for the children. Libraries were sequenced on Illumina HiSeq 2000 with 100+100 nt paired-end reads after adapter ligation with NEBNext reagents. To prevent cross-contamination, the mother and child libraries were prepared a month apart and were sequenced in separate runs. For each donor, between about 450,000 and 2,300,000 distinct TCR beta clonotypes were identified. Naive TCR beta clonotypes were estimated from low-frequency clonotypes matched to each donor's FACS-determined naive share, without sorting.

Sequencing was carried out using blood. The chain is assembled from TRBV18 and TRBJ1-1; TRBD1 is possibly the D segment (5 matching bases). This clonotype originated in a boy younger than 18 in good health. The DNA is as follows: TGTGCCAGCTCCCGGGACGGTATTGAAGCTTTCTTT. This sequence encodes CASSRDGIEAFF.